The 2 T cell receptor beta chains below were found in one sample sequenced in a study of T cell changes during pregnancy in multiple sclerosis. TCRdb keeps only in-frame clones here, not all; method: immunoSEQ multiplex PCR. The data hold about 50,000 clones, with over 85% observed a single time. This sample comprised CD4+ T cells from peripheral blood mononuclear cells, obtained before pregnancy. These receptors came from a female donor with multiple sclerosis, enrolled in a pregnancy study.

The chain has TRBV16 and TRBJ2-5; D uncertain. Germline V lookup: CDR1 KGHSY, CDR2 FQNENV. V lost 4 bases and J lost 2, with 2 bases in between. The CDR3 runs 11 residues. CDR3 in amino acids: CASSPQETQYF. DNA for the CDR3: TGTGCCAGCAGCCCTCAAGAGACCCAGTACTTC.

This clone was counted once. This rearrangement joins TRBV28 to TRBJ1-1, with D possibly being TRBD1 (5 bases). The CDR3 is 13 residues long. Trimming took 6 bases from V and 4 from J, leaving 12 bases between them. Per germline, CDR1 MDHEN and CDR2 SYDVKM. CDR3 residues: CASSLGGGTEAFF. The CDR3 DNA follows: TGTGCCAGCAGCCTGGGGGGGGGCACTGAAGCTTTCTTT. Drawing the rest from reference TRBV28 and TRBJ1-1, the complete variable domain is DVKVTQSSRYLVKRTGEKVFLECVQDMDHENMFWYRQDPGLGLRLIYFSYDVKMKEKGDIPEGYSVSREKKERFSLILESASTNQTSMYLCASSLGGGTEAFFGQGTRLTVV.